This T cell receptor beta chain was recovered during a study of identical twins. Points from the study as a whole: Among monozygotic twins, out-of-frame TCR alpha sharing exceeded what models predicted. Analyses of zero insertions could, in part, be confounded by invariant MAIT and iNKT cells.

TCRdb itself ran the 5' RACE reads through MiXCR, one entry per CDR3 protein. The data contain 450,000 or so distinct CDR3 sequences, approximately 15% of them singletons. Notes on this clonotype: Antigen unknown.

These data are also associated with another study on yellow fever vaccine responses in identical twins.

Material for sequencing was CD4+ T cells sorted from blood. The TCR comes from a woman between 18 and 29 years old in good health.

The CDR3 nucleotides are TGTGCCAGCAGCTTGGTAGGTGGGAGTCCTTCGGGATACGAGCAGTACTTC. It translates to CASSLVGGSPSGYEQYF. The chain employs TRBV5-6 and TRBJ2-7; D is possibly TRBD2 (5 bases). Germline CDR1 and CDR2: SGHDT and YYEEEE. The CDR3 covers 17 residues. Between the trimmed V and J ends, which lost 0 bases and 4 bases, there was a span of 20 bases.